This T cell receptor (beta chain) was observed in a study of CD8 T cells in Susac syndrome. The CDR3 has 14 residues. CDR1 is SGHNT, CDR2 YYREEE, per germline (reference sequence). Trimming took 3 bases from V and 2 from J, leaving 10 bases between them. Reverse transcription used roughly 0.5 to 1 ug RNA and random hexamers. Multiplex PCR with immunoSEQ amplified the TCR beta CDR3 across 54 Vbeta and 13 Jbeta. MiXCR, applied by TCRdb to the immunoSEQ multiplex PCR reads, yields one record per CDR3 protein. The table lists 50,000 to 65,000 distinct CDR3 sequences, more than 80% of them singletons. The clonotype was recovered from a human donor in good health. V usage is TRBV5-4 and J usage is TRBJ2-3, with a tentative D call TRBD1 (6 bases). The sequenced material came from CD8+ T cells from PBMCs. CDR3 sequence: CASSWRQATDTQYF. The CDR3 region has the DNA TGTGCCAGCAGCTGGCGACAGGCCACAGATACGCAGTATTTT.